This record concerns one TCR beta chain sequence. Its target is unknown. This record belongs to a study of cytomegalovirus exposure and HLA in healthy donors. Findings and limits, study-wide: First-cohort TCR clusters were later found to tend to co-occur in the 130 or so validation repertoires.

These donors were members of the approximately 120-subject validation cohort, a group separate from the approximately 700-subject first cohort. Only in-frame clones appear in the TCRdb table, and some are missing; sequencing was by immunoSEQ multiplex PCR. The sample carries some 150,000 clones, 88% recorded once. The origin of this receptor is a man aged 18 to 29 in good health and CMV-seronegative. Source material: PBMCs.

CDR3 residues: CASRNRGGDYNEQFF. The DNA for the CDR3 is TGTGCCAGCAGAAACCGAGGGGGGGACTACAATGAGCAGTTCTTC. The J gene is TRBJ2-1, the V gene TRBV13, with D possibly TRBD2 on 7 matching bases. CDR3 length: 15 residues. Trimming stripped 6 bases from V and 3 bases from J, with 15 bases between. Germline V gene data show CDR1 as PRHDT and CDR2 as FYEKMQ (reference sequence).